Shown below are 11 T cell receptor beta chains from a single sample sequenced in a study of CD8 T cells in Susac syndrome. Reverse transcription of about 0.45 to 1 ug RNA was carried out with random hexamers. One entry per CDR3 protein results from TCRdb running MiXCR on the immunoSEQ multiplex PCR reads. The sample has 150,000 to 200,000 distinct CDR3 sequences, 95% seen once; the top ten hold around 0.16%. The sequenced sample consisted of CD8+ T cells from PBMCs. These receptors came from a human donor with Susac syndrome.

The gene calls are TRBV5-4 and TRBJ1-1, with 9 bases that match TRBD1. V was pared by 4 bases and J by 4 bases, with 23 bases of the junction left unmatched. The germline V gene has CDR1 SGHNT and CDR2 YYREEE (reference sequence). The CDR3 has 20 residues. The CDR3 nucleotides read TGTGCCAGCAGCCCCCCGGGACAGGGACTCGAGGGGGTGTGGGGCACTGAAGCTTTCTTT. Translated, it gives CASSPPGQGLEGVWGTEAFF.

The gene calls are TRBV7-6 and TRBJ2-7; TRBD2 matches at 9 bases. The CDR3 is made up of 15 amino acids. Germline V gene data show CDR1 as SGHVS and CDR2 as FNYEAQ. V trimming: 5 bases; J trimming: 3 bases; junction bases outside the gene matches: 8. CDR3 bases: TGTGCCAGCAGCGGTAGCGGGAGCTTCGGCTACGAGCAGTACTTC. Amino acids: CASSGSGSFGYEQYF. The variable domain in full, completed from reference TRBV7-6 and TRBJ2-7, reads GAGVSQSPRYKVTKRGQDVALRCDPISGHVSLYWYRQALGQGPEFLTYFNYEAQQDKSGLPNDRFSAERPEGSISTLTIQRTEQRDSAMYRCASSGSGSFGYEQYFGPGTRLTVT.

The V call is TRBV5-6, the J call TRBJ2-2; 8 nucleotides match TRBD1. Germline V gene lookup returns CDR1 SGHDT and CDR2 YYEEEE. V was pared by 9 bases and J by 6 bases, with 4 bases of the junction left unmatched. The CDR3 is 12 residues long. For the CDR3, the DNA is TGTGCCACGGGACAGGTTCCCGGGGAGCTGTTTTTT. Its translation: CATGQVPGELFF.

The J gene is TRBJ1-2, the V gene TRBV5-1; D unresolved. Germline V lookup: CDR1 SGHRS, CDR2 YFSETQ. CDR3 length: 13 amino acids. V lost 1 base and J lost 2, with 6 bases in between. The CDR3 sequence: CASSLYQNYGYTF. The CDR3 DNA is TGCGCCAGCAGCTTGTACCAAAACTATGGCTACACCTTC.

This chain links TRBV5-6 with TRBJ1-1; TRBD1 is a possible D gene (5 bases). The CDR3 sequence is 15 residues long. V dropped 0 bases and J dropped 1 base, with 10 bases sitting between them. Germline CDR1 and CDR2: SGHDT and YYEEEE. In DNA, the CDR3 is TGTGCCAGCAGCTTGGAATGGACATCGAACACTGAAGCTTTCTTT. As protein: CASSLEWTSNTEAFF.

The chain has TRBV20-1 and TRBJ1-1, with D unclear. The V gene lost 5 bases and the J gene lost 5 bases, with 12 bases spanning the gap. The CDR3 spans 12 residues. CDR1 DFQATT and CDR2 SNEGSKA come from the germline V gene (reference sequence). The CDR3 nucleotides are TGCAGTGCTCCCCTACATGAAACTGAAGCTTTCTTT. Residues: CSAPLHETEAFF.

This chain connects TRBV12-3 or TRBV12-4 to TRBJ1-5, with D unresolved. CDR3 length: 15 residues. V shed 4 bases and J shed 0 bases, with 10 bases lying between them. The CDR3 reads CASSSDGYSNQPQHF. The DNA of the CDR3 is TGTGCCAGCAGTTCGGACGGTTATAGCAATCAGCCCCAGCATTTT.

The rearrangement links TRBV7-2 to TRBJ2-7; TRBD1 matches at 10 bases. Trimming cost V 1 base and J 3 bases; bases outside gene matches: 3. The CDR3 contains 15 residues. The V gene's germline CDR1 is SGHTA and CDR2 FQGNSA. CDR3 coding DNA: TGTGCCAGCAGCTTAGACGACAGGGGGCTCTACGAGCAGTACTTC. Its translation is CASSLDDRGLYEQYF.

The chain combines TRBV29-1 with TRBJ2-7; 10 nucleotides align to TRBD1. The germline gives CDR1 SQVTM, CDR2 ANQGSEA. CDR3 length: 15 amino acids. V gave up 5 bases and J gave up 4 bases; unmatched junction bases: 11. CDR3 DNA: TGCAGCGTTACCCGACCGGGACAGGGGCCTTACGAGCAGTACTTC. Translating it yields CSVTRPGQGPYEQYF.

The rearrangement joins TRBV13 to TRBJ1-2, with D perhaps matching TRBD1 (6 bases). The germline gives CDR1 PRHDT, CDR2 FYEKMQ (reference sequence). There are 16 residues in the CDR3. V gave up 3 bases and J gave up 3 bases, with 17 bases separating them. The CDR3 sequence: CASSFGAGALDYGYTF. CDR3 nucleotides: TGTGCCAGCAGCTTCGGCGCAGGGGCCTTGGACTATGGCTACACCTTC.

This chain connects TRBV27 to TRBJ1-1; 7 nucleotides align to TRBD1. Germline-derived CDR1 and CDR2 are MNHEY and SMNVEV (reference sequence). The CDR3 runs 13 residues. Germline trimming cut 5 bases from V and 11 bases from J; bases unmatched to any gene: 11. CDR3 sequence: CASSPSTGSDAFF. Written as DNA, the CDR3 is TGTGCCAGCAGTCCATCGACAGGGAGTGACGCTTTCTTT.